Sequencing of this T cell receptor beta chain was carried out in a study of cytomegalovirus exposure and HLA in healthy donors. Findings and caveats of the study: Later analysis identified several of the most significant clusters that appeared linked to common viral pathogens. Later analysis reportedly placed an Asian-associated ancestry cluster below the roughly 630-donor mean in N-insertions. An analysis that was carried out later associated approximately 17,000 TCR beta sequences with HLA alleles at 0.05 false discovery rate.

Use of 60 Vbeta and 13 Jbeta primers characterized the PCR. Profiled with immunoSEQ multiplex PCR; TCRdb holds only in-frame clones, not every one. Of some 130,000 clones listed, 65% to 80% were seen once; the top ten hold 6.5% to 8%. As to this clone: The antigen remains undetermined.

Germline CDR1 is MGHRA and CDR2 is YSYEKL. V lost 2 bases and J 0 bases, leaving 17 bases between the germline ends. There are 17 residues in the CDR3. The sequenced sample was PBMCs. This TCR came from a man aged 35 to 55 in good health and CMV-seropositive. This chain connects TRBV4-1 to TRBJ2-7; unclear D gene. The CDR3 DNA reads as TGCGCCAGCAGCCAACCTCTCCGCAGGCCCTCCTCCTACGAGCAGTACTTC. As protein: CASSQPLRRPSSYEQYF.